Here is one T cell receptor beta chain with its context. The sample originates from a study of blood T cell repertoires in COVID-19. In the study overall: The cDNA or gDNA used as material had been derived from T cells, B-cell-depleted T cells, or PBMCs.

V was clipped by 0 bases and J by 9 bases, with 9 bases between them. The germline V gene encodes CDR1 GTSNPN and CDR2 SVGIG (reference sequence). The CDR3 runs 12 residues. Per the original data handling: Using reference gene primer amplification, nucleated cell counts were estimated. Sequencing was performed with immunoSEQ multiplex PCR; in TCRdb, only in-frame clones are kept and a portion is missing. That table gives V, J and clone size, and the DNA gave D and trimming. The profile shows tens of thousands of clones, around nine tenths of them singletons. Sequencing used peripheral blood. The source is a woman between 50 and 59 years old in a cohort sampled during active COVID-19. This sequence joins TRBV30 and TRBJ1-5, with TRBD1 as a possible D gene (5 bases). The CDR3 spells CAWSVGASPQHF. The DNA of the CDR3 is TGTGCCTGGAGTGTAGGGGCCTCGCCCCAGCATTTT.